Listed below are T cell receptor beta chains from one sample, sequenced in a study of cytomegalovirus exposure and HLA in healthy donors. Repertoires were generated with immunoSEQ multiplex PCR, while TCRdb's copy carries only in-frame clones and drops some. The data show about 100,000 clones, 65% to 85% seen once. The specimen was PBMCs. The receptors were sampled from a woman aged 55-69 years in good health and CMV-seropositive. CDR3s include the opening cysteine and the closing phenylalanine or tryptophan. D genes are given only for firm matches. A clone size is listed for some rows: how often the clone was seen (once, few, many), or a class if it is expanded.

d_call,clone_size,j_call,v_call,cdr3_nt,cdr3_aa
.,.,TRBJ2-7,TRBV7-2,TGTGCCAGCAGCCCGGGAGCCTACGAGCAGTACTTC,CASSPGAYEQYF
TRBD1,.,TRBJ1-2,TRBV4-2,TGTGCCAGCAGCCATGACAGGGAGTCGTATGGCTACACCTTC,CASSHDRESYGYTF
.,.,TRBJ1-1,TRBV6-1,TGTGCCAGCAGTGAACACTTACAGCTTCAAGCTTTCTTT,CASSEHLQLQAFF
TRBD1,.,TRBJ1-2,TRBV28,TGTGCCACCCTGTCAAGAGCACAGGGGGTGTATGGCTACACCTTC,CATLSRAQGVYGYTF
.,.,TRBJ1-2,TRBV28,TGTGCCAGCAGATGGGGGGGCAACTATGGCTACACCTTC,CASRWGGNYGYTF
.,.,TRBJ1-1,TRBV2,TGTGCCAGCGAAGAGGACACGAACACTGAAGCTTTCTTT,CASEEDTNTEAFF
.,.,TRBJ2-4,TRBV28,TGTGCCAGCAGTCCTCGGGGGTCAGTAAAAAACATTCAGTACTTC,CASSPRGSVKNIQYF
TRBD1,.,TRBJ2-7,TRBV6-1,TGTGCCAGTTTCCGGGACAGGGGTTTGTACGAGCAGTACTTC,CASFRDRGLYEQYF
TRBD2,.,TRBJ2-1,TRBV5-1,TGCGCCAGCAGCTTGGTGGCGGGAGCCGCCTACAATGAGCAGTTCTTC,CASSLVAGAAYNEQFF
TRBD1,.,TRBJ2-1,TRBV6-5,TGTGCCAGCAGTTACTCAGGGACAGGGGATGAGCAGTTCTTC,CASSYSGTGDEQFF
.,.,TRBJ1-3,TRBV7-9,TGTGCCAGCAGCTTAGCTGGGCAGGGGGGAAACACCATATATTTT,CASSLAGQGGNTIYF
.,once,TRBJ2-7,TRBV18,TGTGCCAGCTCACCACAGGGACAAAACGAGCAGTACTTC,CASSPQGQNEQYF
TRBD2,.,TRBJ2-7,TRBV5-1,TGCGCCAGCAGCTTAAATAGCGGGAGTATATACGAGCAGTACTTC,CASSLNSGSIYEQYF
.,.,TRBJ1-2,TRBV4-1,TGCGCCAGCAGCCCAGGGGTAAATGGCTACACCTTC,CASSPGVNGYTF
.,.,TRBJ2-7,TRBV7-2,TGTGCCAGCAGCTCGTTCGTCGGGAGCTCCTACGAGCAGTACTTC,CASSSFVGSSYEQYF
TRBD1,.,TRBJ2-2,TRBV11-3,TGTGCCAGCAGCTCGTATACGGGACAGGGGGCAGGGGAGCTGTTTTTT,CASSSYTGQGAGELFF
.,.,TRBJ1-1,TRBV27,TGTGCCAGCAGTTTATCTCCGAGAGATCCTGAAGCTTTCTTT,CASSLSPRDPEAFF
.,.,TRBJ2-3,TRBV5-1,TGCGCCAGCAGCTTATTGGAGGGGGCAAGGACAGATACGCAGTATTTT,CASSLLEGARTDTQYF
.,.,TRBJ1-1,TRBV19,TGTGCCAGTAGTATAGTCTTCGGGGGTATCACTGAAGCTTTCTTT,CASSIVFGGITEAFF
TRBD2,.,TRBJ2-1,TRBV7-9,TGTGCCAGCAGGTCCCCTAGCGGGAGCCCGTGGGATGAGCAGTTCTTC,CASRSPSGSPWDEQFF
TRBD1,.,TRBJ1-2,TRBV7-9,TGTGCCAGCAGCTTAGCCGGGACAGGGGGCACCTATGGCTACACCTTC,CASSLAGTGGTYGYTF
TRBD2,.,TRBJ2-1,TRBV4-1,TGCGCCAGCAGCCAAGGGCGACTAGCGGGTTTCTCCTACAATGAGCAGTTCTTC,CASSQGRLAGFSYNEQFF
TRBD1,.,TRBJ1-4,TRBV6-1,TGTGCCAGCAGACCCGACAGGGGGCGCTTTGAAAAACTGTTTTTT,CASRPDRGRFEKLFF
TRBD1,.,TRBJ2-7,TRBV28,TGTGCCAGCAGTTTGCGCCAGGGGGCCGGATACGAGCAGTACTTC,CASSLRQGAGYEQYF
.,.,TRBJ1-2,TRBV7-9,TGTGCCAGCAGCTTAGCGGGGGGATCCGGCTACACCTTC,CASSLAGGSGYTF
.,.,TRBJ2-7,TRBV6-1,TGTGCCACAACAGTCTCCTACGAGCAGTACTTC,CATTVSYEQYF
TRBD1,.,TRBJ1-1,TRBV28,TGTGCCAGCAGTTTAGTCCGAACAGGGGGAGCTAACACTGAAGCTTTCTTT,CASSLVRTGGANTEAFF
TRBD1,.,TRBJ2-2,TRBV28,TGTGCCAGTGGACAGGCGAACACCGGGGAGCTGTTTTTT,CASGQANTGELFF
.,.,TRBJ1-2,TRBV2,TGTGCCAGCAGTGAAATGGGCCAAGGCGGCTACACCTTC,CASSEMGQGGYTF
.,.,TRBJ2-7,TRBV13,TGTGCCAGCAGCTTAGCGACTGGTTTAATAGCCCGGGAGCAGTACTTC,CASSLATGLIAREQYF
.,.,TRBJ2-7,TRBV15,TGTGCCACCAGCAGAGATAGAGGGAACGAGCAGTACTTC,CATSRDRGNEQYF
.,.,TRBJ2-3,TRBV29-1,TGCAGCTCTAGCACAGATACGCAGTATTTT,CSSSTDTQYF
TRBD1,.,TRBJ1-4,TRBV27,TGTGCCAGCAGACCACAGGGGGCAACTAATGAAAAACTGTTTTTT,CASRPQGATNEKLFF
.,.,TRBJ2-3,TRBV4-1,TGCGCCAGCAGCCCCCCCCAGCGGCGCACAGATACGCAGTATTTT,CASSPPQRRTDTQYF
TRBD2,.,TRBJ2-2,TRBV11-2,TGTGCCAGCCGCGAATCTAGCGGGAACACCGGGGAGCTGTTTTTT,CASRESSGNTGELFF
TRBD1,.,TRBJ2-2,TRBV7-9,TGTGCCAGCAGCCAGGGGGCTTGGGCCGGGGAGCTGTTTTTT,CASSQGAWAGELFF
TRBD1,few,TRBJ1-1,TRBV11-2,TGTGCCAGCAGCATGACAGGGTCGTCTGAAGCTTTCTTT,CASSMTGSSEAFF
TRBD1,.,TRBJ2-5,TRBV2,TGTGCCAGCAGTGAACGGACAGGGGGTAGGGATGAGCAGTACTTC,CASSERTGGRDEQYF
TRBD1,.,TRBJ1-1,TRBV7-9,TGTGCCAGCAGCCTGTCGACAGGGTACACTGAAGCTTTCTTT,CASSLSTGYTEAFF
TRBD2,.,TRBJ2-1,TRBV7-9,TGTGCCAGCAGCGCCGGACTAGCGGGAGGGCTGGGCTACAATGAGCAGTTCTTC,CASSAGLAGGLGYNEQFF
.,many,TRBJ1-4,TRBV5-6,TGTGCCAGCAGCTTGGTACAGGACGAAAAACTGTTTTTT,CASSLVQDEKLFF
TRBD2,.,TRBJ2-1,TRBV9,TGTGCCAGCAGCGTAGTTGGGACTAGCGGGTACGATGAGCAGTTCTTC,CASSVVGTSGYDEQFF
.,once,TRBJ1-1,TRBV7-5,TGTGCCAGAAGCTCCCGGGACAGGGGAGAGAGGACTGAAGCTTTCTTT,CARSSRDRGERTEAFF
TRBD1,.,TRBJ2-7,TRBV5-1,TGCGCCAGCAGCCCCGGGACAGGGGGCTACGAGCAGTACTTC,CASSPGTGGYEQYF
.,.,TRBJ1-1,TRBV6-1,TGTGCCAGCAGTGAAGAGGGAGGGATCACTGAAGCTTTCTTT,CASSEEGGITEAFF
.,few,TRBJ1-1,TRBV9,TGTGCCAGCAGCGTAGGGGGGGGTAGGACTGAAGCTTTCTTT,CASSVGGGRTEAFF
.,once,TRBJ2-7,TRBV29-1,TGCAGCGTTGAAGATCCTCAGGTCTACGAGCAGTACTTC,CSVEDPQVYEQYF
.,.,TRBJ2-7,TRBV6-5,TGTGCCAGCAGACCCGATGCTAGGCGGGTACAGTACTTC,CASRPDARRVQYF
TRBD1,.,TRBJ1-1,TRBV28,TGTGCCAGCAGTTCCGTGGCCCAGGGGGGACCCAACACTGAAGCTTTCTTT,CASSSVAQGGPNTEAFF
TRBD2,.,TRBJ2-3,TRBV7-7,TGTGCTAGCAGCCCAACCTTCCTAGCGGGGTTCAGTGATACGCAGTATTTT,CASSPTFLAGFSDTQYF
.,.,TRBJ2-7,TRBV6-1,TGTGCCAGCAGTCCCCAGACTAGTTACGAGCAGTACTTC,CASSPQTSYEQYF
.,.,TRBJ1-1,TRBV5-1,TGCGCCAGCAGCTTTTCGGGGGACACTGAAGCTTTCTTT,CASSFSGDTEAFF
TRBD1,.,TRBJ2-5,TRBV5-1,TGCGCCAGCAGCTTAGGAGACAGGGGGCCGGAGACCCAGTACTTC,CASSLGDRGPETQYF